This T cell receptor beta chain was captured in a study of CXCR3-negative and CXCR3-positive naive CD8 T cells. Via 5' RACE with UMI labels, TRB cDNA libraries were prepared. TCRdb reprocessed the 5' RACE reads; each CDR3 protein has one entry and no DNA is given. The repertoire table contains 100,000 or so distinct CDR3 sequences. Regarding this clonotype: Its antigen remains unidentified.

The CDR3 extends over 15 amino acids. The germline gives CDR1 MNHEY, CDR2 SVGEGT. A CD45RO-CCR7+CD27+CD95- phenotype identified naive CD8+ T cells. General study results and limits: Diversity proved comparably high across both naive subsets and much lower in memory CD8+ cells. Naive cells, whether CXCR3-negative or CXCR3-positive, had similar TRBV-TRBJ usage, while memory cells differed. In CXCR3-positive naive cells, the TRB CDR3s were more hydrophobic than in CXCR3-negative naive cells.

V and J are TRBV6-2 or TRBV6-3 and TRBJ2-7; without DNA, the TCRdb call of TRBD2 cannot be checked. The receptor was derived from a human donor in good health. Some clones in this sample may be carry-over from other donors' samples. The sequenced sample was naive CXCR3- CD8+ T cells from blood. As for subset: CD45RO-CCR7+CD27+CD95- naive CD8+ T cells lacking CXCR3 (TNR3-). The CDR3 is CASTGLAGSSYEQYF.